This TCR beta chain was obtained from a study of T cells in Graves' hyperthyroidism and ophthalmopathy. Study as a whole: Peripheral blood draws took place at initial diagnosis, ahead of any treatment.

This clonotype was seen many times. Its antigen is still unknown. The source material, RNA transcripts, was used to amplify TCR beta CDR3 regions. First-round RT-PCR of the TCR CDR3 relied on the HTBI primer set. TCRdb used MiXCR to reprocess the multiplex PCR reads, holding one entry per CDR3 protein. Of 300,000 to 450,000 distinct CDR3 sequences listed, approximately 15% are singletons. Whole-study findings and limits: Blood also carried most thyroid clonotypes expanded above 0.001.

Participants, patients aged 18 to 65, had newly diagnosed hyperthyroidism with a duration under 2 months. PBMCs came from 7.5 to 10 ml fresh peripheral blood. Per the germline V gene, CDR1 is DFQATT and CDR2 is SNEGSKA (reference sequence). The V and J ends lost 5 bases and 2 bases, in that order; junction bases with no gene match: 14. There are 18 residues in the CDR3. The chain joins TRBV20-1 to TRBJ2-1, with 11 bases aligning to TRBD2. The TCR sequence derives from a woman aged 60-70 years with Graves' hyperthyroidism. Sequencing was carried out using blood. The chain's CDR3 is CSAPGQGRLAGPYNEQFF. The CDR3 nucleotides read TGCAGTGCTCCGGGACAGGGACGACTAGCGGGACCCTACAATGAGCAGTTCTTC.